The following is a T cell receptor beta chain sequence with its context. Its antigen is currently unknown. This sample is part of a study of CD8+ T cells in alopecia areata. Whole-study findings and limits: Scalp repertoires also include resident alphabeta T cells from normal skin. The study found higher clonality in lesional than normal scalp, especially in alopecia totalis/universalis. Unlike in mice, where it was clearer, TCR sharing across patients was less clear, possibly HLA-related.

The sequencing template was cDNA reverse transcribed from extracted RNA. Sequencing was performed with immunoSEQ multiplex PCR; in TCRdb, only in-frame clones are kept and a portion is missing. The sample includes around 210,000 clones, 45% to 70% of them seen just once. Germline-derived CDR1 and CDR2 are SGHVS and FQNEAQ. V was shortened by 1 base and J by 7 bases, with 11 bases between the two germline ends. The CDR3 runs to 15 residues. The chain recombines TRBV7-8 with TRBJ1-6; D ambiguous. This TCR was sampled from a human donor in good health. The sequencing sample was made of CD8+ T cells sorted from blood. The CDR3 bases are TGTGCCAGCAGCTTAGGTCCCCAAACAAATTCACCCCTCCACTTT. Translation gives CASSLGPQTNSPLHF. The whole variable domain, filled in from reference TRBV7-8 and TRBJ1-6, reads GAGVSQSPRYKVAKRGQDVALRCDPISGHVSLFWYQQALGQGPEFLTYFQNEAQLDKSGLPSDRFFAERPEGSVSTLKIQRTQQEDSAVYLCASSLGPQTNSPLHFGNGTRLTVT.